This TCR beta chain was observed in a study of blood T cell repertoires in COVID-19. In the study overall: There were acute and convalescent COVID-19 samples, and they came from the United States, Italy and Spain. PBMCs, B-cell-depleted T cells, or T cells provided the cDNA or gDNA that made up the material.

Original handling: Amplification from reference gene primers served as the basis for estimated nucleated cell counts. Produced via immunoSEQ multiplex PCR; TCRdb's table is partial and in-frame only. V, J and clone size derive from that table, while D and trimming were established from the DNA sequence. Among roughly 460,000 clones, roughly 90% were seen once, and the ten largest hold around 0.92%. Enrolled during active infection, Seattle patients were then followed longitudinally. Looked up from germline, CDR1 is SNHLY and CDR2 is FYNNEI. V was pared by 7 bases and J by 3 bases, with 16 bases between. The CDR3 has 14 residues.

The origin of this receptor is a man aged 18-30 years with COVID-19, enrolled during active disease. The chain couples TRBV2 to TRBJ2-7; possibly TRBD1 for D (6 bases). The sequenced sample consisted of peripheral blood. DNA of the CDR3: TGTGCCAGCAAGACCCGGGAAGGGGGCTACGAGCAGTACTTC. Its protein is CASKTREGGYEQYF.